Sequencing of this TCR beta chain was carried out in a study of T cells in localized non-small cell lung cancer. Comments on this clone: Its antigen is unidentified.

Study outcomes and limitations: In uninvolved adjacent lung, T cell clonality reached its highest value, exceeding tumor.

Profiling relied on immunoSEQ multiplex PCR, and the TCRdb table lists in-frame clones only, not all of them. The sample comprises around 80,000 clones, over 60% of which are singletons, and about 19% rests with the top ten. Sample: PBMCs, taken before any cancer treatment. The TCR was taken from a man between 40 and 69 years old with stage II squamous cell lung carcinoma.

CDR3 loop: CASSQDQGLGEQYF. CDR3 nucleotide sequence: TGCGCCAGCAGCCAAGATCAGGGGCTGGGCGAGCAGTACTTC. The chain joins TRBV4-3 to TRBJ2-7, with D perhaps matching TRBD1 (6 bases). There are 14 residues in the CDR3. Per the germline V gene, CDR1 is LGHNA and CDR2 is YSLEER. Trimming removed 0 bases at V and 6 bases at J, with 12 bases between.